Presented here are 30 T cell receptor beta chains from one specimen sequenced in a study of long-term antiretroviral therapy in people with HIV. With survey level as its setting, the immunoSEQ assay was v3.0. Libraries were prepared by immunoSEQ multiplex PCR; TCRdb keeps only in-frame clonotypes and omits some of them. This table has fewer than 20,000 clones, 75% to 90% appearing once. Source: unsorted PBMCs, taken 4.2 years after starting antiretroviral therapy. The receptors were gathered from a middle-aged man with HIV.

J is TRBJ2-3 and V is TRBV13; 12 bases agree with TRBD2. The germline V gene has CDR1 PRHDT and CDR2 FYEKMQ (reference sequence). Trimming took 5 bases from V and 6 from J; bases not matched to a gene: 3. The CDR3 consists of 14 residues. The CDR3 region has the DNA TGTGCCAGCAGCCCTAGCGGGGGGGCTGATACGCAGTATTTT. Encoded protein: CASSPSGGADTQYF.

The chain links TRBV25-1 to TRBJ1-5; no firm D call. The CDR3 has 15 residues. Between the trimmed V and J ends, which lost 1 base and 2 bases, there was a span of 9 bases. Looked up from germline, CDR1 is MGHDK and CDR2 is SYGVNS. DNA for the CDR3: TGTGCCAGCAGTGAATCGGGGTCAGGCAATCAGCCCCAGCATTTT. It encodes CASSESGSGNQPQHF.

This clone appeared a few times. The chain couples TRBV7-6 to TRBJ2-2, with 8 bases lining up with TRBD1. This CDR3 contains 14 residues. V dropped 5 bases and J dropped 6; count of bases not matched to a gene: 5. Germline assignment: CDR1 SGHVS and CDR2 FNYEAQ. The CDR3 loop reads CASSRTGYAGELFF. In nucleotides, the CDR3 is TGTGCCAGCAGCCGGACAGGGTATGCCGGGGAGCTGTTTTTT.

The gene calls are TRBV6-4 and TRBJ2-2; TRBD2 agrees at 11 bases. V lost 7 bases to trimming and J lost 1 base; unmatched junction nucleotides: 2. This CDR3 is built from 15 residues. Germline assignment: CDR1 MRHNA and CDR2 SNTAGT. The CDR3 is CASTGLAGNTGELFF. The DNA of the CDR3 is TGTGCCAGCACCGGACTAGCGGGGAACACCGGGGAGCTGTTTTTT.

CDR3 bases: TGTGCCAGCAGTTACTCGACCAGCCAGGGGGCAGACGAGCAGTACTTC. This encodes CASSYSTSQGADEQYF. The chain joins TRBV6-6 to TRBJ2-7, with TRBD1 matching over 8 bases. The CDR3 loop spans 16 amino acids. Trimming cost V 0 bases and J 5 bases; bases outside gene matches: 9. The germline gives CDR1 MNHNY, CDR2 SVGAGI (reference sequence).

This chain links TRBV6-1 with TRBJ1-5, with 9 bases aligning to TRBD1. This CDR3 has 14 residues. Germline V lookup: CDR1 MNHNS, CDR2 SASEGT. Losses at the gene ends were 1 base for V and 6 bases for J; bases not matched to a gene: 1. CDR3 residues: CASSEGQGGQPQHF. The DNA for the CDR3 is TGTGCCAGCAGTGAAGGACAGGGGGGTCAGCCCCAGCATTTT.

V and J are TRBV30 and TRBJ2-3; D perhaps matches TRBD1 (6 bases). V lost 1 base and J lost 4, with 6 bases in between. CDR3 size: 12 residues. Per germline, CDR1 GTSNPN and CDR2 SVGIG (reference sequence). The CDR3 nucleotides are TGTGCCTGGAGTGCAGGGGCAGATACGCAGTATTTT. Its translation is CAWSAGADTQYF.

V and J are TRBV5-1 and TRBJ2-3, with 15 bases matching TRBD2. Trimming cost V 3 bases and J 5 bases; bases outside gene matches: 4. Germline CDR1 is SGHRS and CDR2 is YFSETQ. CDR3 size: 16 residues. CDR3 nucleotide sequence: TGCGCCAGCAGCTACGGACTAGCGGGGGGGGAAGATACGCAGTATTTT. Encoded protein: CASSYGLAGGEDTQYF.

The rearrangement links TRBV11-2 to TRBJ2-1, with TRBD2 identical over 7 bases. V gave up 5 bases and J gave up 5 bases; unmatched junction bases: 3. Per the germline V gene, CDR1 is SGHAT and CDR2 is FQNNGV. This CDR3 has 13 amino acids. The chain's CDR3 is CASSPAGDNEQFF. The CDR3 DNA reads TGTGCCAGCAGCCCTGCGGGGGACAATGAGCAGTTCTTC.

Points on this clone: The sample has other DNA sequences that encode this CDR3 too. The chain couples TRBV6-1 to TRBJ2-7, with unresolved D. Germline loops: CDR1 MNHNS, CDR2 SASEGT. V was shortened by 7 bases and J by 4 bases, with 14 bases between the two germline ends. This CDR3 is 13 amino acids long. This CDR3 reads CASTPKTSYEQYF. The DNA of the CDR3 is TGTGCCAGCACCCCTAAAACCTCTTACGAGCAGTACTTC.

V usage is TRBV5-1 and J usage is TRBJ2-6, with 7 positions matching TRBD1. CDR1 and CDR2 (germline): SGHRS, YFSETQ. This CDR3 has 18 residues. Trimming removed 4 bases from V and 0 bases from J; junction bases left unmatched: 10. The CDR3 DNA reads TGCGCCAGCAGCACCAGGACAGGATTGAACTCTGGGGCCAACGTCCTGACTTTC. It yields the protein CASSTRTGLNSGANVLTF.

In this sample, this clone turned up a few times. This sequence joins TRBV5-5 and TRBJ1-5; no definite D call. Per the germline V gene, CDR1 is SGHKS and CDR2 is YYEKEE (reference sequence). Deletions cut 1 base from V and 2 bases from J, with 10 bases between. This CDR3 has 15 residues. The CDR3 sequence: CASSLSDQGNQPQHF. CDR3 DNA: TGTGCCAGCAGCTTGTCCGACCAGGGCAATCAGCCCCAGCATTTT.

This clone was observed a handful of times. The chain employs TRBV5-4 and TRBJ1-6; possible D gene TRBD1, 6 bases. The CDR3 extends over 16 amino acids. CDR1 and CDR2 from the germline V gene are SGHNT and YYREEE (reference sequence). The V and J ends lost 3 bases and 8 bases respectively, with 18 bases between them. The CDR3 protein is CASSSRDSPGDSPLHF. In DNA form, the CDR3 reads TGTGCCAGCAGCTCTAGAGACTCTCCAGGGGATTCACCCCTCCACTTT.

The rearrangement links TRBV6-6 to TRBJ1-1; no definite D call. Trimming cost V 1 base and J 7 bases, with 10 bases left between them. Germline loops: CDR1 MNHNY, CDR2 SVGAGI (reference sequence). CDR3 length: 13 residues. CDR3 DNA: TGTGCCAGCAGTTACTATGATGGATTTGAAGCTTTCTTT. Encoded protein: CASSYYDGFEAFF.

The V and J genes are TRBV30 and TRBJ2-3; TRBD1 agrees at 11 bases. Germline V gives CDR1 GTSNPN, CDR2 SVGIG (reference sequence). V lost 2 bases and J lost 4; bases outside the gene matches: 8. The CDR3 is 16 amino acids. CDR3 sequence: CAWSWDRGVRADTQYF. The CDR3, as DNA: TGTGCCTGGAGTTGGGACAGGGGGGTCCGGGCAGATACGCAGTATTTT.

J is TRBJ2-3 and V is TRBV2, with TRBD2 identical over 15 bases. The V segment lost 10 bases and the J segment 6 bases; nucleotides outside the gene matches: 8. Germline V gene data show CDR1 as SNHLY and CDR2 as FYNNEI. This CDR3 spans 15 amino acids. The CDR3: CATRTSGGEADTQYF. CDR3 nucleotide sequence: TGTGCCACCCGGACTAGCGGGGGGGAGGCGGATACGCAGTATTTT.

This chain links TRBV18 with TRBJ1-1; 8 bases are shared with TRBD1. Per the germline V gene, CDR1 is KGHSH and CDR2 is LQKENI. The CDR3 is made up of 17 amino acids. Trimming took 3 bases from V and 0 from J; bases not matched to a gene: 9. As DNA, the CDR3 is TGTGCCAGCTCACCCTCCGGGACAGGTCGCATGAACACTGAAGCTTTCTTT. Protein product: CASSPSGTGRMNTEAFF.

This clone was recorded a few times. J is TRBJ1-3 and V is TRBV4-1; TRBD1 matches 7 bases. Per germline, CDR1 MGHRA and CDR2 YSYEKL. V lost 4 bases and J lost 4; bases outside the gene matches: 7. The length of the CDR3 is 15 residues. CDR3 DNA: TGCGCCAGCAGCCGGGAGACAGGGAAAGGAAACACCATATATTTT. Translation gives CASSRETGKGNTIYF.

This rearrangement joins TRBV18 to TRBJ2-1; TRBD2 matches 8 bases. Losses at the gene ends were 4 bases for V and 7 bases for J; bases not matched to a gene: 6. Germline lookup yields CDR1 KGHSH and CDR2 LQKENI. This CDR3 contains 14 residues. This CDR3 reads CASSLTSGGNEQFF. The CDR3 DNA reads as TGTGCCAGCTCACTTACTAGCGGTGGGAATGAGCAGTTCTTC.

The chain joins TRBV18 to TRBJ2-1; a weak D match, TRBD1 (6 bases). Deletions cut 5 bases from V and 7 bases from J, with 18 bases between. CDR3 length equals 15 residues. Per the germline V gene, CDR1 is KGHSH and CDR2 is LQKENI. Here the CDR3 DNA reads TGTGCCAGCTCATCAACCGGGACACCGGGGAATGAGCAGTTCTTC. Residues: CASSSTGTPGNEQFF.

This clone was counted between two and nine times. The V and J genes are TRBV5-1 and TRBJ1-5, with 9 bases aligning to TRBD1. Looked up from germline, CDR1 is SGHRS and CDR2 is YFSETQ. V was pared by 0 bases and J by 0 bases, with 4 bases of the junction left unmatched. This CDR3 is built from 17 residues. The CDR3 DNA reads as TGCGCCAGCAGCTTGGATCACAGGGGGCATAGCAATCAGCCCCAGCATTTT. It specifies CASSLDHRGHSNQPQHF.

This chain connects TRBV30 to TRBJ2-2; no clear D. Germline lookup yields CDR1 GTSNPN and CDR2 SVGIG (reference sequence). This CDR3 has 13 amino acids. V was trimmed by 4 bases and J by 2 bases, leaving 8 bases between them. Here the CDR3 reads CAWMTLNTGELFF. The CDR3 DNA follows: TGTGCCTGGATGACACTTAACACCGGGGAGCTGTTTTTT.

In its sample, this clone was seen a few times. The V gene is TRBV6-5, the J gene TRBJ1-5, with D unresolved. Germline CDR1 reads MNHEY; CDR2 reads SVGAGI. Trimming pared 6 bases from V and 5 bases from J, leaving 11 bases between. The CDR3 covers 13 residues. CDR3 DNA: TGTGCCAGCAGGGTAGGGTACCATCAGCCCCAGCATTTT. Amino acid sequence: CASRVGYHQPQHF.

This clone was observed a handful of times. V usage is TRBV6-5 and J usage is TRBJ2-7; D is perhaps TRBD1 or TRBD2 (5 bases each). Germline V lookup: CDR1 MNHEY, CDR2 SVGAGI. V was shortened by 5 bases and J by 4 bases, with 15 bases between the two germline ends. The CDR3 contains 14 residues. The CDR3 DNA follows: TGTGCCAGCAGTCCCCGGGACGGGGAGTACGAGCAGTACTTC. It is translated as CASSPRDGEYEQYF.

V usage is TRBV11-2 and J usage is TRBJ2-7, with D unresolved. Germline-derived CDR1 and CDR2 are SGHAT and FQNNGV. The CDR3 has 9 amino acids. The V end was cut by 8 bases, the J end by 3 bases, with 2 bases between. CDR3 amino acids: CASGYEQYF. Written as DNA, the CDR3 is TGTGCCAGCGGCTACGAGCAGTACTTC.

The genes are TRBV6-1 and TRBJ1-2, with TRBD1 matching 8 bases. The V and J ends lost 2 bases and 3 bases, in that order; junction bases with no gene match: 11. Germline V gene lookup returns CDR1 MNHNS and CDR2 SASEGT. CDR3 size: 17 residues. For the CDR3, the DNA is TGTGCCAGCAGTGAAAGGGGGCAGGGGGCAAAGGACTATGGCTACACCTTC. The encoded protein is CASSERGQGAKDYGYTF.

The genes are TRBV6-5 and TRBJ2-1, with D tentatively TRBD2 (5 bases). CDR1 and CDR2 from the germline V gene are MNHEY and SVGAGI. V was cut by 10 bases and J by 1 base, with 8 bases left in between. The CDR3 runs 12 residues. Here the CDR3 DNA reads TGTGCCATCGGGGTTTCCTACAATGAGCAGTTCTTC. Translating gives CAIGVSYNEQFF.

V gene TRBV27 combines with J gene TRBJ2-1; D assignment may be TRBD1 or TRBD2 (6 bases each). V lost 5 bases to trimming and J lost 2 bases, with 10 bases between them. The V gene's germline CDR1 is MNHEY and CDR2 SMNVEV (reference sequence). The CDR3 spans 14 residues. CDR3 in amino acids: CASSQGTPYNEQFF. DNA of the CDR3: TGTGCCAGCAGTCAGGGGACTCCCTACAATGAGCAGTTCTTC.

The V and J genes are TRBV5-1 and TRBJ1-4, with 8 bases lining up with TRBD1. This CDR3 is built from 15 residues. Germline V gene data show CDR1 as SGHRS and CDR2 as YFSETQ. With 2 bases clipped from V and 5 bases from J, the junction kept 5 bases outside the gene matches. CDR3 nucleotide sequence: TGCGCCAGCAGCTTAGACAGGGGCCGGAATGAAAAACTGTTTTTT. Translated, it gives CASSLDRGRNEKLFF.

This chain connects TRBV27 to TRBJ2-7; D remains ambiguous. Per germline, CDR1 MNHEY and CDR2 SMNVEV (reference sequence). The V end was cut by 3 bases, the J end by 2 bases, with 14 bases between. This CDR3 is built from 15 residues. The CDR3 reads CASSFSRSSTYEQYF. DNA of the CDR3: TGTGCCAGCAGTTTCTCGAGGTCCTCAACCTACGAGCAGTACTTC.